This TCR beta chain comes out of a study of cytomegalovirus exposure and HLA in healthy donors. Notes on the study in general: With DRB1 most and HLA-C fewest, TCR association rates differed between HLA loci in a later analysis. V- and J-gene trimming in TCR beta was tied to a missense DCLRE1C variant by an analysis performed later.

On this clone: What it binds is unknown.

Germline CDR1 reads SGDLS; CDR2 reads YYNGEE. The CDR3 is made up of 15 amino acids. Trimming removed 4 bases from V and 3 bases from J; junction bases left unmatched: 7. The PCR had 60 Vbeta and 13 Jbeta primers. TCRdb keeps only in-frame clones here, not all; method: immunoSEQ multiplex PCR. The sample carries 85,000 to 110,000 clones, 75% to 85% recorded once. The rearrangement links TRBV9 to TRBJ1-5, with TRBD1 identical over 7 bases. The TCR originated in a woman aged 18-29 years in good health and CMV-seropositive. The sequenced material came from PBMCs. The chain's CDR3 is CASSPHRGDNQPQHF. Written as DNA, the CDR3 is TGTGCCAGCAGCCCCCACAGGGGAGACAATCAGCCCCAGCATTTT.